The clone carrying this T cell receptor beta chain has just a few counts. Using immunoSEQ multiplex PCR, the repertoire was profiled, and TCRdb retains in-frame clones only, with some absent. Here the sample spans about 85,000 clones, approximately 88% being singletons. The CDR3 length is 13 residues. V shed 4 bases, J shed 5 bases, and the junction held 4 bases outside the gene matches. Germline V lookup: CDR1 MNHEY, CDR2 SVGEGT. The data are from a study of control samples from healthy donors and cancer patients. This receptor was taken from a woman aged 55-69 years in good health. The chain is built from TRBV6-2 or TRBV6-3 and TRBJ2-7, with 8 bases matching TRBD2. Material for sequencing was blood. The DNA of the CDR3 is TGTGCCAGCAGTTTCCTAGCGGGTGACGAGCAGTACTTC. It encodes CASSFLAGDEQYF.